The 14 T cell receptor beta chains reported below all come from one sample, sequenced in a study of blood T cells in healthy people across ages. Primers used in a second PCR of roughly 6 to 12 cycles were a sample-barcoded 5' primer and a J-beta primer mix. TCRdb fed the 5' RACE reads into MiXCR, producing one record per CDR3 protein. The repertoire holds approximately 830,000 distinct CDR3 sequences, with roughly 60% as singletons. Sequencing was done on a sample of blood. These receptors all stem from a man under 40 in good health.

The chain uses TRBV6-6 and TRBJ1-2; TRBD1 might be the D (5 bases). This CDR3 has 14 amino acids. Trimming cost V 10 bases and J 7 bases, with 22 bases left between them. CDR1 and CDR2 (germline): MNHNY, SVGAGI (reference sequence). This chain's CDR3 is CATWREGTHGGYTF. The CDR3 DNA reads TGTGCCACCTGGCGGGAAGGGACTCATGGTGGCTACACCTTC.

The chain joins TRBV28 to TRBJ2-4; TRBD2 agrees at 12 bases. CDR1 and CDR2 from the germline V gene are MDHEN and SYDVKM. The CDR3 runs 17 residues. The V and J ends lost 4 bases and 9 bases, in that order; junction bases with no gene match: 13. The CDR3 protein is CASSYPTSGGPPLIQYF. The CDR3 coding sequence is TGTGCCAGCAGTTACCCGACTAGCGGGGGACCTCCTCTCATTCAGTACTTC.

The chain combines TRBV5-1 with TRBJ2-6; perhaps TRBD1 as D (6 bases). Between the trimmed V and J ends, which lost 10 bases and 0 bases, there was a span of 17 bases. The CDR3 is 16 amino acids. Germline V gene sequence: CDR1 SGHRS, CDR2 YFSETQ. The CDR3 DNA is TGCGCCTCAAGGTATCCAGGGGACTCTGGGGCCAACGTCCTGACTTTC. It codes for CASRYPGDSGANVLTF.

As regards this clonotype: One base away lies a much larger clone, so this may be a sequencing read error. The chain combines TRBV30 with TRBJ2-3; D unresolved. CDR3 length equals 14 residues. V lost 5 bases and J lost 2, with 14 bases in between. CDR1 and CDR2 (germline): GTSNPN, SVGIG (reference sequence). DNA of the CDR3: TGTGCCTGGTCCCCAGGCTTTAACACAGATACGCAGTATTTT. Its translation is CAWSPGFNTDTQYF.

This clonotype turned up a few times. The chain has TRBV4-3 and TRBJ2-3, with D uncertain. The germline V gene has CDR1 LGHNA and CDR2 YSLEER. This CDR3 contains 15 residues. V was shortened by 4 bases and J by 2 bases, with 13 bases between the two germline ends. The CDR3 sequence is CASSPSGSYTDTQYF. DNA for the CDR3: TGCGCCAGCAGCCCCTCGGGTTCGTACACAGATACGCAGTATTTT.

This clonotype was observed a handful of times. The chain is built from TRBV11-2 and TRBJ2-1; 11 nucleotides align to TRBD1. Germline trimming cut 1 base from V and 11 bases from J; bases unmatched to any gene: 4. Looked up from germline, CDR1 is SGHAT and CDR2 is FQNNGV. CDR3 size: 14 residues. The CDR3 region is CASSLARTGGQQFF. The CDR3 DNA sequence: TGTGCCAGCAGCTTAGCCCGGACAGGGGGCCAGCAGTTCTTC.

This clonotype was observed once. V and J are TRBV20-1 and TRBJ2-5, with TRBD1 matching 10 bases. CDR1 and CDR2 (germline): DFQATT, SNEGSKA (reference sequence). The V segment lost 6 bases and the J segment 2 bases; nucleotides outside the gene matches: 18. The CDR3 runs 18 residues. CDR3 DNA: TGCAGTGCCATCAGGACAGGGGGTTCCGCCTTAAGTCAAGAGACCCAGTACTTC. It specifies CSAIRTGGSALSQETQYF.

The chain links TRBV7-2 to TRBJ2-3; D is uncertain. The CDR3 is 14 residues long. Trimming cost V 5 bases and J 10 bases, with 19 bases left between them. Per the germline V gene, CDR1 is SGHTA and CDR2 is FQGNSA. The CDR3 is CASSLTRQLESQYF. CDR3 DNA: TGTGCCAGCAGCCTGACTCGACAACTGGAGTCGCAGTATTTT.

This chain links TRBV15 with TRBJ1-1, with TRBD1 as a possible D gene (6 bases). Trimming took off 0 bases at V and 3 bases at J, with 11 bases between the two ends. Germline assignment: CDR1 LNHNV and CDR2 YYDKDF (reference sequence). CDR3 length: 15 residues. The CDR3 region is CATSRDGRGDTEAFF. The DNA of the CDR3 is TGTGCCACCAGCAGAGATGGCAGGGGAGACACTGAAGCTTTCTTT. The full variable domain, with the rest looked up from reference TRBV15 and TRBJ1-1, is DAMVIQNPRYQVTQFGKPVTLSCSQTLNHNVMYWYQQKSSQAPKLLFHYYDKDFNNEADTPDNFQSRRPNTSFCFLDIRSPGLGDTAMYLCATSRDGRGDTEAFFGQGTRLTVV.

The rearrangement uses TRBV28 and TRBJ1-5; D remains unclear. Trimming took 3 bases from V and 7 from J, leaving 19 bases between them. Germline V CDR1 and CDR2: MDHEN, SYDVKM. This CDR3 is built from 16 residues. CDR3 sequence: CASSFFGLGLGQPQHF. The CDR3 DNA sequence: TGTGCCAGCAGTTTTTTCGGATTAGGGTTGGGACAGCCCCAGCATTTT.

This chain links TRBV20-1 with TRBJ2-7; 12 nucleotides match TRBD1. V shed 6 bases, J shed 3 bases, and the junction held 6 bases outside the gene matches. The germline V gene encodes CDR1 DFQATT and CDR2 SNEGSKA (reference sequence). The CDR3 consists of 14 residues. The CDR3 is CSARGQGAVYEQYF. The CDR3 region has the DNA TGCAGTGCCAGGGGACAGGGGGCGGTCTACGAGCAGTACTTC.

The V and J genes are TRBV29-1 and TRBJ1-1; 7 nucleotides line up with TRBD1. The germline V gene has CDR1 SQVTM and CDR2 ANQGSEA. The V gene end was trimmed by 2 bases and the J gene end by 1 base; junction bases not matched to a gene: 7. This CDR3 comprises 15 residues. The CDR3 DNA is TGCAGCGTTGAACCGGGACAGATACAGAACACTGAAGCTTTCTTT. Its translation: CSVEPGQIQNTEAFF.

This chain uses TRBV15 with TRBJ2-7, with TRBD2 matching over 8 bases. V lost 3 bases, J lost 3 bases, and 1 base stayed unmatched. Germline loops: CDR1 LNHNV, CDR2 YYDKDF (reference sequence). This CDR3 is built from 13 residues. CDR3 loop: CATSSSGDYEQYF. The CDR3 DNA follows: TGTGCCACCAGCAGTAGCGGGGACTACGAGCAGTACTTC.

About this clonotype: This could be a read error, since a much larger clone is one nucleotide away. The chain couples TRBV11-3 to TRBJ2-1; D not certain. Trimming left V 7 bases short and J 5 bases short, with 3 bases between. The CDR3 loop spans 10 amino acids. Germline assignment: CDR1 SGHNT and CDR2 YENEEA. The CDR3 here is CASNDNEQFF. CDR3 coding DNA: TGTGCCAGCAATGACAATGAGCAGTTCTTC.